The clone carrying this TCR beta chain was recorded once. The antigen remains undetermined. Reverse transcription of about 0.45 to 1 ug RNA used random hexamers. Amplification of TCR beta CDR3 by immunoSEQ multiplex PCR spanned 54 Vbeta and 13 Jbeta. TCRdb re-derived calls from the immunoSEQ multiplex PCR reads in MiXCR, one entry per CDR3 protein. The repertoire holds under 250,000 distinct CDR3 sequences, with about 94% as singletons. This record belongs to a study of CD8 T cells in Susac syndrome. Findings and caveats of the study: Repertoires of Susac syndrome CD4+ T cells lacked clonal expansion.

Germline V gives CDR1 SGHRS, CDR2 YFSETQ. The CDR3 covers 15 residues. The V and J ends lost 4 bases and 2 bases respectively, with 15 bases between them. TCR beta from blood CD8+ and CD4+ T cells was sequenced. Diagnostic criteria for definite or probable disease, in their recently defined form, were met by the patients with Susac syndrome. The TCR comes from a human donor with Susac syndrome. The sequenced sample consisted of CD4+ T cells from PBMCs. The V gene is TRBV5-1, the J gene TRBJ1-2; D is perhaps TRBD1 (6 bases). For the CDR3, the DNA is TGCGCCAGCAGCCAGCTGCCGACAGGCAACTATGGCTACACCTTC. Translation gives CASSQLPTGNYGYTF.